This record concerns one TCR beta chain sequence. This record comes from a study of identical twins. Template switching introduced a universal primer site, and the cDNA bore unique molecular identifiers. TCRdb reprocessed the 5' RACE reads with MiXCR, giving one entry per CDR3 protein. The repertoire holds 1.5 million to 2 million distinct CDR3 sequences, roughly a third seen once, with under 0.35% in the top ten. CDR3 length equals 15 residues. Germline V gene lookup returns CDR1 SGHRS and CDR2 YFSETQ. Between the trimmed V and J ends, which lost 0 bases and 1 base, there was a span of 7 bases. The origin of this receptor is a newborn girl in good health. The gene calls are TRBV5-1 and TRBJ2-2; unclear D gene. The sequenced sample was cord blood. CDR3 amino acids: CASSLGAENTGELFF. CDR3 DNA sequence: TGCGCCAGCAGCTTGGGGGCGGAGAACACCGGGGAGCTGTTTTTT.